This T cell receptor (beta chain) was profiled in a study of T-cell memory formation after mild COVID-19. Using its own MiXCR run on the 5' RACE reads, TCRdb lists one record per CDR3 protein. The profile shows 210,000 or so distinct CDR3 sequences, 27% of them singletons. This CDR3 spans 13 amino acids. The V and J ends lost 6 bases and 1 base respectively, with 9 bases between them. Germline V gene data show CDR1 as LNHDA and CDR2 as SQIVND (reference sequence). The chain recombines TRBV19 with TRBJ1-2; D remains unclear. The sequence was obtained from an adult woman who had mild COVID-19 (a few samples of this study predate the infection). Cell type and time point are not known. The material sequenced was PBMCs or a T cell subset sorted from them (not recorded which). CDR3 bases: TGTGCCAGTAGACCCGGGCTTAACTATGGCTACACCTTC. This encodes CASRPGLNYGYTF.